The entry below gives a single TCR beta chain sequence along with its context. How the authors handled the data: Amplification with reference gene primers provided the estimates of nucleated cell counts. Clones were read by immunoSEQ multiplex PCR, and TCRdb kept only the in-frame ones, dropping some. V and J calls and clone size come straight from that table; D and trimming were deduced from the DNA. The sample includes fewer than 150,000 clones, approximately 84% of them seen just once. These data come from a study of blood T cell repertoires in COVID-19. Study-wide background: Researchers got acute and convalescent COVID-19 samples from the United States, Italy and Spain. T cells, B-cell-depleted T cells, or PBMCs supplied cDNA or gDNA.

The CDR3 spans 16 residues. Trimming took 4 bases from V and 3 from J; bases not matched to a gene: 5. CDR1 is SEHNR, CDR2 FQNEAQ, per germline (reference sequence). This sequence was found in a woman in her thirties or forties with acute or convalescent COVID-19. Source material: peripheral blood. This rearrangement joins TRBV7-9 to TRBJ2-4; 11 nucleotides match TRBD2. Written as DNA, the CDR3 is TGTGCCAGCAGCTACCTAGCGGGGGGAGACAAAAACATTCAGTACTTC. Protein: CASSYLAGGDKNIQYF.